This T cell receptor (beta chain) was recorded in a study of cytomegalovirus exposure and HLA in healthy donors. V lost 0 bases to trimming and J lost 6 bases, with 5 bases between them. CDR3 length: 13 residues. Germline values: CDR1 SGHTA, CDR2 FQGTGA. It was with 60 Vbeta and 13 Jbeta primers that the PCR ran. Using immunoSEQ multiplex PCR, the repertoire was profiled, and TCRdb retains in-frame clones only, with some absent. The repertoire consists of roughly 93,000 clones, with about 74% occurring once and the leading ten covering about 2%. The specimen sequenced was PBMCs. The sequence was obtained from a male donor in good health and CMV-seronegative. The chain carries TRBV7-3 and TRBJ2-2, with TRBD1 as a possible D gene (5 bases). Here the CDR3 reads CASSLTRAGELFF. The DNA of the CDR3 is TGTGCCAGCAGCTTAACCAGGGCCGGGGAGCTGTTTTTT.